Each of the 8 T cell receptor beta chains below was sequenced from the same sample in a study of beta chain features in type 1 diabetes. Study-level points and caveats: Moderately but significantly shorter TCRB CDR3s were found in Type 1 diabetes patients in all four CD4+ subsets.

Every isolated RNA sample was fully reverse transcribed, so sequencing captured expressed TCRB transcripts. Sequenced by immunoSEQ multiplex PCR; TCRdb stores in-frame clones only, minus some. The sample holds about 180,000 clones, about 7.8% seen once. Their cognate antigens are unknown. The source material was central memory CD4+ T cells from blood. These TCRs come from a woman between 35 and 50 years old with type 1 diabetes.

A few counts support this clone. This chain's CDR3 is CASSWGQGPGELFF. CDR3 nucleotides: TGTGCCAGCAGCTGGGGACAGGGCCCCGGGGAGCTGTTTTTT. The rearrangement links TRBV4-2 to TRBJ2-2; 9 positions agree with TRBD1. Germline values: CDR1 LGHNA, CDR2 YNFKEQ. After removal of 5 bases from V and 6 bases from J, the junction contained 4 bases not matched to a gene. The CDR3 length is 14 residues.

This clone was observed a handful of times. The rearrangement uses TRBV30 and TRBJ2-2; tentatively, D is TRBD1 (5 bases). V lost 4 bases and J lost 7, with 13 bases in between. This CDR3 spans 13 amino acids. Germline V lookup: CDR1 GTSNPN, CDR2 SVGIG (reference sequence). CDR3 in amino acids: CAWNPRADGELFF. The CDR3, as DNA: TGTGCCTGGAACCCCAGGGCAGACGGGGAGCTGTTTTTT.

The chain has TRBV27 and TRBJ1-2, with TRBD1 identical over 7 bases. Germline CDR1 and CDR2: MNHEY and SMNVEV (reference sequence). The CDR3 extends over 18 amino acids. V dropped 7 bases and J dropped 8; count of bases not matched to a gene: 25. In DNA, the CDR3 is TGTGCCAGCACCGCTCGACAGGGTTTAATCCAGGGGGGCCGGGGCTACACCTTC. Its protein product is CASTARQGLIQGGRGYTF.

This clone has a handful of counts. J is TRBJ2-3 and V is TRBV4-3, with 9 bases lining up with TRBD1. The CDR3 is 16 amino acids. V dropped 5 bases and J dropped 4; count of bases not matched to a gene: 10. Germline lookup yields CDR1 LGHNA and CDR2 YSLEER. CDR3: CASSRDRVGAPDTQYF. CDR3 coding DNA: TGCGCCAGCAGCAGGGACAGGGTAGGGGCTCCAGATACGCAGTATTTT.

The rearrangement joins TRBV5-1 to TRBJ2-5; 9 positions agree with TRBD1. J lost 3 bases, V lost 0 bases, and 0 bases had no gene match. This CDR3 has 14 residues. Germline assignment: CDR1 SGHRS and CDR2 YFSETQ. The CDR3 here is CASSLGTGEETQYF. The DNA for the CDR3 is TGCGCCAGCAGCTTGGGGACAGGGGAAGAGACCCAGTACTTC. The entire variable domain, with the rest obtained from reference TRBV5-1 and TRBJ2-5, is as follows: KAGVTQTPRYLIKTRGQQVTLSCSPISGHRSVSWYQQTPGQGLQFLFEYFSETQRNKGNFPGRFSGRQFSNSRSEMNVSTLELGDSALYLCASSLGTGEETQYFGPGTRLLVL.

The table lists this clone with a few counts. At the DNA level, this CDR3 is encoded by other sequences in the same sample as well. The chain carries TRBV7-8 and TRBJ2-1, with TRBD2 matching over 11 bases. The CDR3 contains 16 residues. The germline V gene encodes CDR1 SGHVS and CDR2 FQNEAQ. The trim removed 5 bases at V and 0 bases at J, leaving 3 bases unmatched. CDR3 sequence: CASSPGTSGSYNEQFF. CDR3 bases: TGTGCCAGCAGCCCGGGGACTAGCGGCTCCTACAATGAGCAGTTCTTC.

This clone was counted between two and nine times. The genes are TRBV7-3 and TRBJ2-7; 14 bases are a match to TRBD2. This CDR3 contains 14 residues. The J segment lost 6 bases and the V segment lost 5 bases, leaving 3 bases of the junction unmatched. Germline V gives CDR1 SGHTA, CDR2 FQGTGA. This CDR3 is CASSTGTSGSEQYF. The CDR3 DNA is TGTGCCAGCAGCACCGGGACTAGCGGGAGCGAGCAGTACTTC.

J is TRBJ2-7 and V is TRBV7-2, with D maybe TRBD2 (5 bases). CDR3 size: 15 residues. Germline CDR1 SGHTA, CDR2 FQGNSA. The V and J ends lost 4 bases and 5 bases respectively, with 18 bases between them. The CDR3 loop reads CASSSGGVRVDEQYF. CDR3 sequence (DNA): TGTGCCAGCAGCTCCGGTGGTGTGCGGGTGGACGAGCAGTACTTC.